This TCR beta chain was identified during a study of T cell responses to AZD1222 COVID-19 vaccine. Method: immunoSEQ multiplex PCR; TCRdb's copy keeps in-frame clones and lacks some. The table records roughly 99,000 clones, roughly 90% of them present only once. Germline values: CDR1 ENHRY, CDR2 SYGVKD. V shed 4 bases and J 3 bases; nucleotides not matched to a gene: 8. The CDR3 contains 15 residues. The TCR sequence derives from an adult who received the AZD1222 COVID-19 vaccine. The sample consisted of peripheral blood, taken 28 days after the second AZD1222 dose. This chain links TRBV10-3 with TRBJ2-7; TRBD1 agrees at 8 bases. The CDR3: CAISGTGTGFYEQYF. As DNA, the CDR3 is TGTGCCATCAGTGGTACCGGGACAGGATTCTACGAGCAGTACTTC.